The clone carrying this T cell receptor beta chain was recorded many times. Its target is unknown. Germline V lookup: CDR1 MDHEN, CDR2 SYDVKM. Trimming took 5 bases from V and 5 from J, leaving 16 bases between them. This CDR3 spans 15 amino acids. This sample stems from a study of human T cells and chemical hapten exposure. The wider study: Small discrepancies in pooled library volume mainly accounted for the varying TCR yields per sample. Study-wide results and limits: Relative to controls, expanded TCRs formed significantly more large CDR3 similarity clusters.

Described time point: pre-sensitization, week 0. As for treatment: therapeutic diphenylcyclopropenone sensitization with weekly scalp DPC. One entry per CDR3 protein results from TCRdb running MiXCR on the RACE reads. This sample has under 300,000 distinct CDR3 sequences, with 7.5% to 8% found just once. The chain combines TRBV28 with TRBJ1-5; a weak D match, TRBD1 (6 bases). The input for sequencing was whole blood, taken in connection with sensitization to the hapten diphenylcyclopropenone (DPC). This sequence originates from a man aged 18-30 years with alopecia areata. Some clones in this sample may be carry-over from other donors' samples. The CDR3 here is CASSPYQDRHQPQHF. In DNA, the CDR3 is TGTGCCAGCAGTCCCTACCAGGACAGACATCAGCCCCAGCATTTT.